The rows below give T cell receptor beta chains drawn from one sample of a study of T cell responses to AZD1222 COVID-19 vaccine. Assay: immunoSEQ multiplex PCR; the TCRdb copy retains only in-frame clones and omits some. The sample includes 65,000 to 85,000 clones, around 80% of them seen just once. The material was peripheral blood, obtained 28 days after the second AZD1222 dose. The receptors originated from an adult who received the AZD1222 COVID-19 vaccine. The CDR3 runs from the conserved cysteine through the conserved F or W. The order of the fields is clone size, V gene, J gene, D gene, CDR3 DNA, CDR3 protein. The D gene is left open where the match is weak. Size is stated for part of the rows, as once, few or many counts, or as a class when the clone is expanded.

NA,TRBV5-1,TRBJ2-3,NA,TGCGCCAGCAGCTCTGACAGTGAGGCGAATTCGCAGTATTTT,CASSSDSEANSQYF
NA,TRBV18,TRBJ1-3,NA,TGTGCCAGCTCACCACCGGGCCTTGGTCGAGGAAACACCATATATTTT,CASSPPGLGRGNTIYF
NA,TRBV6-2/TRBV6-3,TRBJ2-1,NA,TGTGCCAGCAGCTCCGACGACAGGACATACAATGAGCAGTTCTTC,CASSSDDRTYNEQFF
NA,TRBV10-1,TRBJ2-5,NA,TGCGCCAGCCAGAGAGAGCCCCAAGAGACCCAGTACTTC,CASQREPQETQYF
NA,TRBV5-1,TRBJ2-3,NA,TGCGCCAGCAGCGCTAACAGGGACACAGATACGCAGTATTTT,CASSANRDTDTQYF
NA,TRBV10-3,TRBJ2-5,NA,TGTGCCATCAGTGACCACCCCCAAGAGACCCAGTACTTC,CAISDHPQETQYF
NA,TRBV19,TRBJ1-5,NA,TGTGCCACCCTCCAGTATACCCGCGCGGGGTTCGATCAGCCCCAGCATTTT,CATLQYTRAGFDQPQHF
NA,TRBV9,TRBJ1-3,NA,TGTGCCAGCAGCTTCCAGGGGCAGAGCTCTGGAAACACCATATATTTT,CASSFQGQSSGNTIYF
NA,TRBV5-4,TRBJ2-2,NA,TGTGCCAGCAGCCCCGGACGGTCTGCGAACACCGGGGAGCTGTTTTTT,CASSPGRSANTGELFF
NA,TRBV29-1,TRBJ1-6,NA,TGCAGCGTTGAAACAGGAGATTCGGCCCTCCACTTT,CSVETGDSALHF
NA,TRBV11-2,TRBJ1-1,NA,TGTGCCAGCAGCTTGCTGGGGAACACTGAAGCTTTCTTT,CASSLLGNTEAFF
once,TRBV28,TRBJ1-4,NA,TGTGCCAGCGTCACCGGCTCAACTAATGAAAAACTGTTTTTT,CASVTGSTNEKLFF
NA,TRBV5-1,TRBJ1-1,NA,TGCGCCAGCAGCTTGTGGCAGGTGAACACTGAAGCTTTCTTT,CASSLWQVNTEAFF
NA,TRBV6-4,TRBJ2-6,NA,TGTGCCAGCAGTGATTCCCCAGGGTCTGGGGCCAACGTCCTGACTTTC,CASSDSPGSGANVLTF
NA,TRBV27,TRBJ2-1,TRBD1,TGTGCCAGCAGTCAGACAGGGAGTGAGCAGTTCTTC,CASSQTGSEQFF
few,TRBV12-3/TRBV12-4,TRBJ2-1,NA,TGTGCCAGCAGTTTTCGGGGGCCGGGTGAGCAGTTCTTC,CASSFRGPGEQFF
NA,TRBV7-9,TRBJ2-7,TRBD1,TGTGCCAGCAGCTTCGATCGGGGACAGGTAGTAGAGTACGAGCAGTACTTC,CASSFDRGQVVEYEQYF
NA,TRBV19,TRBJ2-5,NA,TGTGCCAGTAGAATTAAGGGGGGGGAGACCCAGTACTTC,CASRIKGGETQYF
NA,TRBV19,TRBJ1-2,NA,TGTGCCAGTACCCGTGATAGATATGGCTACACCTTC,CASTRDRYGYTF
NA,TRBV23-1,TRBJ1-2,TRBD1,TGCGCCAGCAGTCAATCGGGGGACAGGGGCTACACCTTC,CASSQSGDRGYTF
NA,TRBV28,TRBJ1-1,NA,TGTGCCAGCAGCAACAGGCCGGGCGGAGCTTTCTTT,CASSNRPGGAFF
NA,TRBV6-6,TRBJ1-2,NA,TGTGCCAGCAGTAAGGGGCCCGGGAATAACTATGGCTACACCTTC,CASSKGPGNNYGYTF
NA,TRBV5-1,TRBJ1-6,NA,TGCGCCAGCAGCTTGTTTGGCAGGGAGAATTCACCCCTCCACTTT,CASSLFGRENSPLHF
NA,TRBV4-2,TRBJ1-2,NA,TGTGCCAGCAGCCAAGAAGGGGATCTCAAACGCTACACCTTC,CASSQEGDLKRYTF